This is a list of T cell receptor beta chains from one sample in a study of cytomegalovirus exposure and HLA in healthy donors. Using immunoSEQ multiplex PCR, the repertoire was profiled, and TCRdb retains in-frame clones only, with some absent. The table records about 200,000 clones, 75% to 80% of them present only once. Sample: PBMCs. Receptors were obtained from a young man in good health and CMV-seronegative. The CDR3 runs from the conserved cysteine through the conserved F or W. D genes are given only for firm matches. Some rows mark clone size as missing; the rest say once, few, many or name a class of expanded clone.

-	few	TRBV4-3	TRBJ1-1	CASSQDRGNTEAFF	TGCGCCAGCAGCCAAGATAGGGGGAACACTGAAGCTTTCTTT
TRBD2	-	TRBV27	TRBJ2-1	CASSLSGQGLAANSYNEQFF	TGTGCCAGCAGTTTATCTGGCCAGGGACTAGCTGCGAACTCCTACAATGAGCAGTTCTTC
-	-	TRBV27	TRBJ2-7	CASSWGHFDEQYF	TGTGCCAGCAGTTGGGGGCATTTCGACGAGCAGTACTTC
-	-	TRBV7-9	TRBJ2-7	CASSPIGYEQYF	TGTGCCAGCAGCCCAATCGGGTACGAGCAGTACTTC
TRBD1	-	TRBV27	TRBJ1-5	CASSLLGQGINQPQHF	TGTGCCAGCAGTTTACTGGGACAGGGGATAAATCAGCCCCAGCATTTT
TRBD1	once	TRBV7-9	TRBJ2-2	CSSSHTGTANTGELFF	TGTTCCAGCAGCCACACCGGGACAGCTAACACCGGGGAGCTGTTTTTT
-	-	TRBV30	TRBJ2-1	CAWRPPAGSYNEQFF	TGTGCCTGGAGGCCTCCGGCGGGCTCCTACAATGAGCAGTTCTTC
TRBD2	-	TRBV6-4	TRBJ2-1	CASSESSGSHNEQFF	TGTGCCAGCAGTGAATCTAGCGGGTCTCACAATGAGCAGTTCTTC
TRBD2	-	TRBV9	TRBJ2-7	CASSVGLADYEQYF	TGTGCCAGCAGCGTGGGACTAGCGGACTACGAGCAGTACTTC
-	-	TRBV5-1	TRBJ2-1	CASSLDREQFF	TGCGCCAGCAGCTTAGACAGAGAGCAGTTCTTC
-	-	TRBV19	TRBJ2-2	CASSIERDIGTGELFF	TGTGCCAGTAGTATCGAGCGGGACATCGGGACCGGGGAGCTGTTTTTT
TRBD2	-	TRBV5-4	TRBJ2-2	CASSPGLAGGRELFF	TGTGCCAGCAGCCCAGGACTAGCGGGAGGGCGGGAGCTGTTTTTT
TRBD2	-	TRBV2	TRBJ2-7	CASNRLAGAEQYF	TGTGCCAGCAACCGACTAGCGGGAGCCGAGCAGTACTTC
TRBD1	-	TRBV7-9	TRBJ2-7	CASSLAGTGNEQYF	TGTGCCAGCAGCCTCGCCGGGACAGGGAACGAGCAGTACTTC
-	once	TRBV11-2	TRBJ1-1	CASSFQNTEAFF	TGTGCCAGCAGCTTTCAAAACACTGAAGCTTTCTTT
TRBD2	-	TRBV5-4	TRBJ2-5	CASSFRGGETQYF	TGTGCCAGCAGCTTCCGGGGGGGAGAGACCCAGTACTTC
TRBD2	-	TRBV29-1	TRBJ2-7	CSVEGGGEVYEQYF	TGCAGCGTTGAAGGGGGGGGAGAGGTCTACGAGCAGTACTTC
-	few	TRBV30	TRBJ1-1	CAWSVIGVNTEAFF	TGTGCCTGGAGTGTCATCGGGGTAAACACTGAAGCTTTCTTT
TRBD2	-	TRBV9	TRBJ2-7	CASSVGLAGVYEQYF	TGTGCCAGCAGCGTAGGGCTAGCGGGAGTCTACGAGCAGTACTTC
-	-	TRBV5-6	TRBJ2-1	CASSLDVSGNEQFF	TGTGCCAGCAGCTTGGATGTCTCGGGGAATGAGCAGTTCTTC
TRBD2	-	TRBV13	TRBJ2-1	CASSLGLAGNEQFF	TGTGCCAGCAGCCTGGGACTAGCGGGCAATGAGCAGTTCTTC
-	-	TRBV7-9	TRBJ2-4	CASSLAQGLKNIQYF	TGTGCCAGCAGCTTAGCTCAGGGTTTGAAAAACATTCAGTACTTC
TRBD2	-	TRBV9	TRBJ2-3	CASSVGPSGGLTDTQYF	TGTGCCAGCAGCGTAGGCCCTAGCGGGGGGCTCACAGATACGCAGTATTTT
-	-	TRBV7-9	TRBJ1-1	CASSLAIAEVIAFF	TGTGCCAGCAGCTTAGCTATCGCAGAAGTTATAGCTTTCTTT
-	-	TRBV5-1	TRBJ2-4	CASSPDRAKNIQYF	TGCGCCAGCAGCCCAGACAGGGCCAAAAACATTCAGTACTTC
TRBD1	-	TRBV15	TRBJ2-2	CATSRPGTGHTGELFF	TGTGCCACCAGCAGACCGGGGACAGGGCACACCGGGGAGCTGTTTTTT
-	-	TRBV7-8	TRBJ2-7	CAINDGGEQYF	TGTGCCATCAACGACGGGGGCGAGCAGTACTTC
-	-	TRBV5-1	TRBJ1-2	CASRRDGGAYGYTF	TGCGCCAGCAGACGGGACGGGGGGGCCTATGGCTACACCTTC
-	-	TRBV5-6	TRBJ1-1	CASSLRGGGLTFF	TGTGCCAGCAGCTTAAGGGGGGGCGGTTTGACTTTCTTT
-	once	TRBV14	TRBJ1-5	CASSQGINQPQHF	TGTGCCAGCTCCCAGGGCATTAATCAGCCCCAGCATTTT
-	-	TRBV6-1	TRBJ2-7	CASSEVRVQYEQYF	TGTGCCAGCAGTGAAGTCAGGGTTCAATACGAGCAGTACTTC
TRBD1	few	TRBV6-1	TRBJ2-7	CASSQDTGDGPYEQYF	TGTGCCAGCAGTCAAGATACAGGGGACGGGCCCTACGAGCAGTACTTC
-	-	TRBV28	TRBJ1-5	CATAGGGNQPQHF	TGTGCCACCGCGGGCGGGGGCAATCAGCCCCAGCATTTT
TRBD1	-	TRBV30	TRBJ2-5	CAWSHGTGPPETQYF	TGTGCCTGGAGCCACGGGACAGGACCCCCCGAGACCCAGTACTTC
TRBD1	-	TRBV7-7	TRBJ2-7	CASSLDRETYEQYF	TGTGCTAGCAGCTTGGACAGGGAGACCTACGAGCAGTACTTC
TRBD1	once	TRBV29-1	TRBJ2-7	CSVESGTGSYEQYF	TGCAGCGTTGAATCCGGGACAGGATCCTACGAGCAGTACTTC
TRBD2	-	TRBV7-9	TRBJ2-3	CASSNQLSGGSTDTQYF	TGTGCCAGCAGCAATCAGCTTAGCGGGGGAAGCACAGATACGCAGTATTTT
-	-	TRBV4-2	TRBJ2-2	CASSQDYTGGAYTGELFF	TGTGCCAGCAGCCAAGATTACACGGGGGGCGCGTACACCGGGGAGCTGTTTTTT
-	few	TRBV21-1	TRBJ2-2	CASSKARGPGNTGELFF	TGTGCCAGCAGCAAGGCTCGTGGGCCTGGGAACACCGGGGAGCTGTTTTTT
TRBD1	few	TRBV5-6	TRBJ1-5	CASSQQTGGNQPQHF	TGTGCCAGCAGCCAACAGACAGGGGGCAATCAGCCCCAGCATTTT
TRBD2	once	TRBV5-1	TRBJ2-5	CASSLGGGQETQYF	TGCGCCAGCAGCTTGGGCGGGGGTCAAGAGACCCAGTACTTC
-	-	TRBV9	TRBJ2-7	CASSDRSSYEQYF	TGTGCCAGCAGCGACAGGAGCTCCTACGAGCAGTACTTC
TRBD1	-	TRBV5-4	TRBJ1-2	CASSHRDRGREDGYTF	TGTGCCAGCAGCCACCGGGACAGGGGGCGCGAGGATGGCTACACCTTC
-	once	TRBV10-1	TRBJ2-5	CASSESRESGKETQYF	TGCGCCAGCAGTGAATCACGGGAGTCCGGGAAAGAGACCCAGTACTTC
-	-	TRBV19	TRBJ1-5	CASTRTPTSNQPQHF	TGTGCCAGTACCAGGACACCCACTAGCAATCAGCCCCAGCATTTT
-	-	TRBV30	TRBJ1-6	CAWGGARNSPLHF	TGTGCCTGGGGCGGGGCAAGGAATTCACCCCTCCACTTT
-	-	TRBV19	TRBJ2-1	CASSIASGVYNEQFF	TGTGCCAGTAGTATAGCCTCGGGAGTCTACAATGAGCAGTTCTTC
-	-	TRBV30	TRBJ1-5	CAWSPNQPQHF	TGTGCCTGGAGCCCAAATCAGCCCCAGCATTTT
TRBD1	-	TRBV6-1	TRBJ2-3	CASSEIGDRGFSGAQYF	TGTGCCAGCAGTGAGATAGGAGACAGGGGGTTCTCCGGGGCGCAGTATTTT
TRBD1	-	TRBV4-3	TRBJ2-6	CASSQDSNRGLSGANVLTF	TGCGCCAGCAGCCAAGATTCTAACAGGGGGTTATCTGGGGCCAACGTCCTGACTTTC
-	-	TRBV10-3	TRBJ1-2	CATWTVNYGYTF	TGTGCCACCTGGACAGTTAACTATGGCTACACCTTC
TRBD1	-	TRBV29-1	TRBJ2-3	CSVPEGQGRGTQYF	TGCAGCGTTCCGGAGGGACAGGGTCGAGGTACGCAGTATTTT
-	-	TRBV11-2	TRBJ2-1	CASSRPGNNEQFF	TGTGCCAGCAGCCGACCGGGGAACAATGAGCAGTTCTTC
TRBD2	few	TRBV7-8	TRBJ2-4	CASSPGLAGLAKNIQYF	TGTGCCAGCAGCCCGGGACTAGCGGGCCTAGCCAAAAACATTCAGTACTTC
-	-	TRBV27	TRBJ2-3	CASSSLARTDTQYF	TGTGCCAGCAGTTCCCTAGCGAGAACAGATACGCAGTATTTT